The clone carrying this T cell receptor beta chain was counted a few times. V trimming: 0 bases; J trimming: 2 bases; junction bases outside the gene matches: 7. Germline assignment: CDR1 SGHRS and CDR2 YFSETQ. The length of the CDR3 is 16 residues. Full-length variable regions came from constant-region reverse primers plus semi-nested Nested Universal Primer A PCR. TCRdb reprocessed the 5' RACE reads via MiXCR and lists one record per CDR3 protein. Seen here are some 40,000 distinct CDR3 sequences, 22% observed once, and the top ten hold roughly 4.5%. The sorted Tregs were CD4+CD25+CD127-/low cells. This sequence joins TRBV5-1 and TRBJ2-5, with 7 bases identical to TRBD2. Specimen: Tregs sorted from a lymph node. The TCR sequence derives from a female donor with breast cancer. The CDR3 loop is CASSLGVSGKQETQYF. CDR3 DNA: TGCGCCAGCAGCTTGGGCGTCAGCGGGAAACAAGAGACCCAGTACTTC.